This note documents a single T cell receptor beta chain sequence. Per germline, CDR1 SGHAT and CDR2 FQNNGV. The length of the CDR3 is 14 residues. Trimming pared 5 bases from V and 7 bases from J, leaving 17 bases between. Per the original methods: Researchers report that nucleated cell counts were estimated from reference gene primer amplification. Repertoires were generated with immunoSEQ multiplex PCR, while TCRdb's copy carries only in-frame clones and drops some. The V and J calls and clone size come from that table; D and trimming were worked out from the DNA. The sample has about 130,000 clones; about 88% are singletons. This entry belongs to a study of blood T cell repertoires in COVID-19. Across the whole study: COVID-19 samples from acute and convalescent phases originated in the United States, Italy and Spain. The cDNA or gDNA used as material had been derived from T cells, B-cell-depleted T cells, or PBMCs.

This clonotype was sampled from an elderly woman with acute or convalescent COVID-19. J is TRBJ2-5 and V is TRBV11-2, with unresolved D. The sequenced sample was peripheral blood. DNA for the CDR3: TGTGCCAGCAGCCCTCCCCCCCGCGCGAGGACCCAGTACTTC. This codes for CASSPPPRARTQYF.